Given below is one T cell receptor (beta chain) in context. Only in-frame clones appear in the TCRdb table, and some are missing; sequencing was by immunoSEQ multiplex PCR. The table lists 98,000 or so clones, over 75% of them singletons, with over 2% in the top ten. This record comes from a study of blood T cell repertoires in COVID-19. Study-level background: Whether acute or convalescent, the COVID-19 samples came from the United States, Italy and Spain.

The sequence was obtained from a human donor in a cohort sampled during active COVID-19. What was sequenced was peripheral blood.

For the CDR3, the DNA is TGTGCCAGCAGTACCGACAGAGGTTGGCAGTACTTC. Translation: CASSTDRGWQYF. This sequence joins TRBV28 and TRBJ2-7; possible D gene TRBD1, 5 bases. This CDR3 has 12 residues. V was shortened by 5 bases and J by 9 bases, with 14 bases between the two germline ends. From germline, CDR1 is MDHEN and CDR2 SYDVKM.